This TCR beta chain was sequenced in a study of circulating CD8 cells and anti-PD-1 response in melanoma. As for the study in general: Non-responders showed stable or progressive disease; responders showed complete or partial response.

General study results and limits: Experiments were generally run without replicates.

The QIAseq Immune Repertoire TCR panel built the libraries from roughly 15 ng of total RNA. TCRdb redid the calling of the reads with MiXCR, one entry per CDR3 protein. The sample holds 500 to 600 distinct CDR3 sequences; 6% to 7% are singletons and the top ten take roughly 14%. The CDR3 extends over 12 amino acids. CDR1 and CDR2 (germline): KGHSH, LQKENI. V dropped 2 bases and J dropped 14; count of bases not matched to a gene: 5. In its sample, this clonotype is medium-sized. Its antigen is undetermined. Sorting of live CD3+CD8+TCRalphabeta+ cells by PD-1 and/or TIGIT gave four subsets. V usage is TRBV18 and J usage is TRBJ2-1, with 8 bases lining up with TRBD2. The sequence was collected from a human donor with melanoma. The sample here was CD8+ T cells from PBMCs, taken at baseline or after one month of anti-PD-1 therapy (not recorded which). CDR3 nucleotides: TGTGCCAGCTCACCATCCGGGGGGGCTAAGTTCTTC. Residues: CASSPSGGAKFF.